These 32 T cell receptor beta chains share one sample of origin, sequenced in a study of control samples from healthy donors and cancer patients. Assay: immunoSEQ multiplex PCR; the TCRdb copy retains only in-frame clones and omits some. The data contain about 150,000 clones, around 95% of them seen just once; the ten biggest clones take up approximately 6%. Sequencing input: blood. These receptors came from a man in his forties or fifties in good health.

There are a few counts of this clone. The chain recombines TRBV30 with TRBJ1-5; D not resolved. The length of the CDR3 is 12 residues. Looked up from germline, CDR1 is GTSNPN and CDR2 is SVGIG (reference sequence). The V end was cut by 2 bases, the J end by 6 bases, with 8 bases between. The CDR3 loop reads CAWSIGSQPQHF. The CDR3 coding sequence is TGTGCCTGGAGTATAGGTTCTCAGCCCCAGCATTTT. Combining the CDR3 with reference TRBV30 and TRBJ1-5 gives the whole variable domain SQTIHQWPATLVQPVGSPLSLECTVEGTSNPNLYWYRQAAGRGLQLLFYSVGIGQISSEVPQNLSASRPQDRQFILSSKKLLLSDSGFYLCAWSIGSQPQHFGDGTRLSIL.

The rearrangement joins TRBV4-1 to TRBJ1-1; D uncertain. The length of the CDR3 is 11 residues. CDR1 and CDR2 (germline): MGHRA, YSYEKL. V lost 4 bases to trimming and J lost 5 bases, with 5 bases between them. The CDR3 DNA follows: TGCGCCAGCAGCCTCGGGACTGAAGCTTTCTTT. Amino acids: CASSLGTEAFF.

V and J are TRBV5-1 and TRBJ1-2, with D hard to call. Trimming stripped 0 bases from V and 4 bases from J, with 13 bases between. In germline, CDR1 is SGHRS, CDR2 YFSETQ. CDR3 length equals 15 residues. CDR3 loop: CASSLGGPRIYGYTF. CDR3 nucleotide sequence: TGCGCCAGCAGCTTGGGCGGGCCTCGCATCTATGGCTACACCTTC.

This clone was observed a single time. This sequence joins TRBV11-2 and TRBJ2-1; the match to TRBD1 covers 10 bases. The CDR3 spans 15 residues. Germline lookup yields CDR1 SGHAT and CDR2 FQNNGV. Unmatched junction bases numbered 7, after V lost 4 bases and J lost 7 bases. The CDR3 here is CASSSGTGVLNEQFF. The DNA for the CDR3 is TGTGCCAGCAGCTCAGGGACAGGGGTTTTAAATGAGCAGTTCTTC.

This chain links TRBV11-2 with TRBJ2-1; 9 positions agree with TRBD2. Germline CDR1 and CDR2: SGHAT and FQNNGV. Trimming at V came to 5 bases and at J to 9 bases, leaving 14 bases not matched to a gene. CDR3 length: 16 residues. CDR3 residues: CASSQRGATKSGEQFF. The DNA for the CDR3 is TGTGCCAGCAGCCAGCGGGGGGCGACAAAATCGGGTGAGCAGTTCTTC.

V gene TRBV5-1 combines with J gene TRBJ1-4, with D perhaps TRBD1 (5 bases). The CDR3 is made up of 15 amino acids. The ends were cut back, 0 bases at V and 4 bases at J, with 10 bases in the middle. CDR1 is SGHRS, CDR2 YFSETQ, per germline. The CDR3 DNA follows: TGCGCCAGCAGCTTGGACAGGAGTAATAATGAAAAACTGTTTTTT. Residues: CASSLDRSNNEKLFF.

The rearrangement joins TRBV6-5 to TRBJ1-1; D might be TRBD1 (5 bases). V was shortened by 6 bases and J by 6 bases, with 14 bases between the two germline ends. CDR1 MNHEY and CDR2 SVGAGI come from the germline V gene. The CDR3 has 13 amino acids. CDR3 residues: CASRLQGLAEAFF. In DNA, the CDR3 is TGTGCCAGCAGACTCCAGGGTCTTGCTGAAGCTTTCTTT.

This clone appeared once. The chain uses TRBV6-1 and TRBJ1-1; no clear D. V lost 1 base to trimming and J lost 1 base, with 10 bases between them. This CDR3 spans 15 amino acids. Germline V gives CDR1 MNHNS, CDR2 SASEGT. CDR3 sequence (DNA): TGTGCCAGCAGTGAAGGGCTACCGGCGAACACTGAAGCTTTCTTT. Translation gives CASSEGLPANTEAFF.

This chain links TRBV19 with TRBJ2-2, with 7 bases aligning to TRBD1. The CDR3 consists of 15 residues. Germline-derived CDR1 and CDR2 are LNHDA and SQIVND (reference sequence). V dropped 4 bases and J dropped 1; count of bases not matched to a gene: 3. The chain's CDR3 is CASSTTGWNTGELFF. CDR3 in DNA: TGTGCCAGTAGTACGACAGGGTGGAACACCGGGGAGCTGTTTTTT. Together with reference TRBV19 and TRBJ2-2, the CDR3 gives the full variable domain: DGGITQSPKYLFRKEGQNVTLSCEQNLNHDAMYWYRQDPGQGLRLIYYSQIVNDFQKGDIAEGYSVSREKKESFPLTVTSAQKNPTAFYLCASSTTGWNTGELFFGEGSRLTVL.

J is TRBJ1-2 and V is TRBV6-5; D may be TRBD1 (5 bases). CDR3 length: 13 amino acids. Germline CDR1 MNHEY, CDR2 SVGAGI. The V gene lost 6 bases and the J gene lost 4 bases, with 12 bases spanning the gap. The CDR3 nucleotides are TGTGCCAGCAGGCCCGACAGACCCTATGGCTACACCTTC. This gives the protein CASRPDRPYGYTF.

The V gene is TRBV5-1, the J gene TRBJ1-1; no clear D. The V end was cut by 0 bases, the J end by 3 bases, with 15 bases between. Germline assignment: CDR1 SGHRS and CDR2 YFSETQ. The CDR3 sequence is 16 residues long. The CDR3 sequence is CASSLVVGDGDTEAFF. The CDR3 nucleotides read TGCGCCAGCAGCTTGGTAGTAGGTGATGGTGACACTGAAGCTTTCTTT. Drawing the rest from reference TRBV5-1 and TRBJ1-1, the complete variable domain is KAGVTQTPRYLIKTRGQQVTLSCSPISGHRSVSWYQQTPGQGLQFLFEYFSETQRNKGNFPGRFSGRQFSNSRSEMNVSTLELGDSALYLCASSLVVGDGDTEAFFGQGTRLTVV.

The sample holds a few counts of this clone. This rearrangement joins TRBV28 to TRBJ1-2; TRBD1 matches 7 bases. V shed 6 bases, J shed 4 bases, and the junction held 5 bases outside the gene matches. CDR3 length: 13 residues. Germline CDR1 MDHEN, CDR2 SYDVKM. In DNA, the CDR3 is TGTGCCAGCAGCCCCGGACAGGTCTATGGCTACACCTTC. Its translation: CASSPGQVYGYTF.

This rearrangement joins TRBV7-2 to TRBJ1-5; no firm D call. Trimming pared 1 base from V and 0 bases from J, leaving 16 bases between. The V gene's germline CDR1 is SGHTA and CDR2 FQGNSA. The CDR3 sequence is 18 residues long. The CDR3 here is CASSLGVVHLYSNQPQHF. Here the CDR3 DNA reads TGTGCCAGCAGCTTAGGAGTAGTCCACCTTTATAGCAATCAGCCCCAGCATTTT. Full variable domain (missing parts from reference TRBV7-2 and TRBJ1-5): GAGVSQSPSNKVTEKGKDVELRCDPISGHTALYWYRQSLGQGLEFLIYFQGNSAPDKSGLPSDRFSAERTGGSVSTLTIQRTQQEDSAVYLCASSLGVVHLYSNQPQHFGDGTRLSIL.

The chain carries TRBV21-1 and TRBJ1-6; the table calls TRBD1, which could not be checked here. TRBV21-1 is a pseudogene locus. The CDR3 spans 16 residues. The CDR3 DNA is TGTGCCAGCAGCAAAGTTGAATGTCAGGGTCCTTCACCCCTCCACTTT. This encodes CASSKVECQGPSPLHF.

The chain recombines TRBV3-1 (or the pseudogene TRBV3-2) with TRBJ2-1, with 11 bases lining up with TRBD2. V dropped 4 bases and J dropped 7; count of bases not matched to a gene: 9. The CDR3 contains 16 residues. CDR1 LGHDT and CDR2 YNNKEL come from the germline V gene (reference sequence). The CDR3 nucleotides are TGTGCCAGCAGCCCCAAACGTAGCGGGGGGGTAAATGAGCAGTTCTTC. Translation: CASSPKRSGGVNEQFF.

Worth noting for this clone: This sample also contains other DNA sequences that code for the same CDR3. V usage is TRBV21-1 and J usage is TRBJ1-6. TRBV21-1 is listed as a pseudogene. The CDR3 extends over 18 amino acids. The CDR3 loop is CASNLRGEGAVGNSPLHF. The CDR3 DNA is TGTGCCAGCAACCTAAGGGGGGAGGGGGCGGTCGGTAATTCACCCCTCCACTTT.

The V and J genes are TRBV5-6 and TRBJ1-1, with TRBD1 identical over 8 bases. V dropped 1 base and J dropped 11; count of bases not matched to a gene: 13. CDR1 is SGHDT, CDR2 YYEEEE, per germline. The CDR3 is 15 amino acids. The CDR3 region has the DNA TGTGCCAGCAGCTTGAGGGGTGTGGGCAGGGGGCCGGCTTTCTTT. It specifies CASSLRGVGRGPAFF.

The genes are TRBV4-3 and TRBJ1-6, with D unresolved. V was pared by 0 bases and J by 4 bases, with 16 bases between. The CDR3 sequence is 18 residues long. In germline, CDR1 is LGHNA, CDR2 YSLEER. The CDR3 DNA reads TGCGCCAGCAGCCAAGAGTGGACGAAGACTGGTTATAATTCACCCCTCCACTTT. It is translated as CASSQEWTKTGYNSPLHF.

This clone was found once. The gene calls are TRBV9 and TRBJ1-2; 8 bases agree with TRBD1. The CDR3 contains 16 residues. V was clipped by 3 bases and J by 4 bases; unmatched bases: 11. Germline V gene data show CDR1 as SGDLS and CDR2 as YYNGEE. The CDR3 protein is CASSAGGDRSLYGYTF. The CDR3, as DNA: TGTGCCAGCAGCGCGGGGGGGGACAGGAGCCTCTATGGCTACACCTTC.

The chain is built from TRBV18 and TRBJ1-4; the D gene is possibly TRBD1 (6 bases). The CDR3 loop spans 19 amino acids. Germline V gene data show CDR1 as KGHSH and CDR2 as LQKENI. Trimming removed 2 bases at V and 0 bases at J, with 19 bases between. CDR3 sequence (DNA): TGTGCCAGCTCACCAAAGGGGGTTCAACGAAACCCAACTAATGAAAAACTGTTTTTT. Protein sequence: CASSPKGVQRNPTNEKLFF.

Here the CDR3 reads CASSLTGDHEKLFF. CDR3 coding DNA: TGTGCCAGCAGCTTGACAGGGGACCATGAAAAACTGTTTTTT. V gene TRBV5-6 combines with J gene TRBJ1-4; 7 nucleotides line up with TRBD1. Germline values: CDR1 SGHDT, CDR2 YYEEEE. This CDR3 region has 14 residues. V shed 1 base and J 6 bases; nucleotides not matched to a gene: 3.

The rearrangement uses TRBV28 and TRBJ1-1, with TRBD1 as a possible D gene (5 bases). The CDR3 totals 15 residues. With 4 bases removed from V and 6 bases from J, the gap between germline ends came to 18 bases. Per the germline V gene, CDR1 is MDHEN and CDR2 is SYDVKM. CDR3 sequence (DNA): TGTGCCAGCAGTTCCTCAGGGTCCGGTTGGGCTGAAGCTTTCTTT. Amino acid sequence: CASSSSGSGWAEAFF.

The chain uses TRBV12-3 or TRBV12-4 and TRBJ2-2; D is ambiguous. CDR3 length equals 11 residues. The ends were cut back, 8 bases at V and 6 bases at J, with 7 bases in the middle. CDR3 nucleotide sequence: TGTGCCAGCTTGGGTTCCGGGGAGCTGTTTTTT. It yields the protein CASLGSGELFF.

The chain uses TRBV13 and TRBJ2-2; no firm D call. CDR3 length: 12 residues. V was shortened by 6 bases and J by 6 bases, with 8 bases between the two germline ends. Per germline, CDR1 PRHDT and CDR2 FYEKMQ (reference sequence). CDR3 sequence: CASRIGAGELFF. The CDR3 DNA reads TGTGCCAGCAGGATAGGAGCCGGGGAGCTGTTTTTT. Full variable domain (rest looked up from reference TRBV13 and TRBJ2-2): AAGVIQSPRHLIKEKRETATLKCYPIPRHDTVYWYQQGPGQDPQFLISFYEKMQSDKGSIPDRFSAQQFSDYHSELNMSSLELGDSALYFCASRIGAGELFFGEGSRLTVL.

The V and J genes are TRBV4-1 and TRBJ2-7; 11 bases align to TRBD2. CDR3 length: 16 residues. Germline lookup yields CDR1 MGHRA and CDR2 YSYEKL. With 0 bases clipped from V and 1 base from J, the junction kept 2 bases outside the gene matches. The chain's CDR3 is CASSQDGTSGSYEQYF. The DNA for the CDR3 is TGCGCCAGCAGCCAAGATGGGACTAGCGGTTCCTACGAGCAGTACTTC.

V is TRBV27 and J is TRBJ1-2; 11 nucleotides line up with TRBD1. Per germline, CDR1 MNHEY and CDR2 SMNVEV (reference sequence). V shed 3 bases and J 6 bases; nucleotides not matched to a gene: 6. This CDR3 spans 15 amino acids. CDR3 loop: CASSLSGTGGNGYTF. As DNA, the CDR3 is TGTGCCAGCAGTTTGTCCGGGACAGGGGGTAATGGCTACACCTTC.

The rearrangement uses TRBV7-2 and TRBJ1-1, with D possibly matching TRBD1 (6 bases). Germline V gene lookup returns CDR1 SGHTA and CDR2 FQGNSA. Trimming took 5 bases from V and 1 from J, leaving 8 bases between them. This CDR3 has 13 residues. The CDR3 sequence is CASSRGGNTEAFF. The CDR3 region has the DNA TGTGCCAGCAGCCGAGGGGGGAACACTGAAGCTTTCTTT.

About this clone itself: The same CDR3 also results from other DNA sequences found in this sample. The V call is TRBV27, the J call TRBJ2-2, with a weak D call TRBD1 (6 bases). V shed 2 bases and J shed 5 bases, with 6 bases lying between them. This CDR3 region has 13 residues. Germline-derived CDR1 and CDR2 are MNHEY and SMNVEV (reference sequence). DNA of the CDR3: TGTGCCAGCAGTTTACAGGGGACCGGGGAGCTGTTTTTT. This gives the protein CASSLQGTGELFF.

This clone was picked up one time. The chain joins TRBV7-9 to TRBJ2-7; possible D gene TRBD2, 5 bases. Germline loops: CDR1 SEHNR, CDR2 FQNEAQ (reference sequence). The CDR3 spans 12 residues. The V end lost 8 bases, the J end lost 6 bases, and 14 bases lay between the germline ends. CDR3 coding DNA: TGTGCCAGCGATCACGGGATCGGCGAGCAGTACTTC. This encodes CASDHGIGEQYF.

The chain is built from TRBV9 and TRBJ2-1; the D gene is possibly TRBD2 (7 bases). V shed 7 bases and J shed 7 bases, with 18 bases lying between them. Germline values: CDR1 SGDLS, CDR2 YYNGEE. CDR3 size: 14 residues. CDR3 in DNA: TGTGCCAGCGCGTCTGAGGGGGGGATGAATGAGCAGTTCTTC. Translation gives CASASEGGMNEQFF.

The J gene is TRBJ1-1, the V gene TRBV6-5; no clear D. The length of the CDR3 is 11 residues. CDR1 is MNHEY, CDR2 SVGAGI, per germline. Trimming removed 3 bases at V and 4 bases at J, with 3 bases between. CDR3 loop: CASSYGTEAFF. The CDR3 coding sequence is TGTGCCAGCAGTTATGGCACTGAAGCTTTCTTT.

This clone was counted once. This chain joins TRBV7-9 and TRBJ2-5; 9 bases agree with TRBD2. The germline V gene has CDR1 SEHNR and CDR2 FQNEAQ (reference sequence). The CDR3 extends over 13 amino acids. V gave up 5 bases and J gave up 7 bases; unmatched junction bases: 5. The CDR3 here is CASSPAGGATQYF. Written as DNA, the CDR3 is TGTGCCAGCAGCCCCGCGGGAGGGGCGACCCAGTACTTC. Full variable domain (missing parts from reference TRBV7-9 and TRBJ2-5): DTGVSQNPRHKITKRGQNVTFRCDPISEHNRLYWYRQTLGQGPEFLTYFQNEAQLEKSRLLSDRFSAERPKGSFSTLEIQRTEQGDSAMYLCASSPAGGATQYFGPGTRLLVL.